Sequencing of this T cell receptor beta chain was carried out in a study of T-cell memory formation after mild COVID-19. TCRdb re-derived calls from the 5' RACE reads in MiXCR, one entry per CDR3 protein. The sample shows a few hundred thousand distinct CDR3 sequences, more than 20% of them seen only once. Germline CDR1 SGDLS, CDR2 YYNGEE. The CDR3 runs to 18 residues. Trimming at V came to 4 bases and at J to 3 bases, leaving 13 bases not matched to a gene. This clonotype was counted only a few times. What it recognizes is unknown. Whole-study findings and limits: Clonal second-wave expansions that peaked on day 37 had unconfirmed SARS-CoV-2 specificity. Later expanders leaned CD4+, whereas clones that contracted between day 15 and 85 were balanced CD4/CD8.

The receptor comes from an adult woman who had mild COVID-19 (a few samples of this study predate the infection). Cell type and time point are not known. The sequenced sample consisted of PBMCs or a T cell subset sorted from them (not recorded which). V usage is TRBV9 and J usage is TRBJ2-3; 11 positions agree with TRBD2. The CDR3 sequence is CASSLSGGAVVLTDTQYF. The DNA of the CDR3 is TGTGCCAGCAGCCTTAGCGGGGGGGCCGTCGTTTTGACAGATACGCAGTATTTT.